This T cell receptor (beta chain) emerged from a study of blood T cells in healthy people across ages (dated by TCRdb to the mid-2010s). Context from the whole study: In model experiments, template switching captured roughly one uniquely barcoded TCR beta cDNA molecule for every two T cells. The study measured age-related changes in TCR beta repertoire diversity using deep sequencing normalized with unique cDNA molecular identifiers. The donors were split into four age groups: young (average around 16 years), middle-aged (about 40), aged (over 55) and long-lived (approximately 80). Donors of different ages were randomly distributed across sequencing lanes to avoid experimental bias. Two additional independent replicas of 1 million unique cDNA reads from the same blood draw were analyzed for two donors (one aged 18 to 30 and one aged 80 or older). Points the paper makes about the study in general: Bulk unsorted PBMC profiling prevented conclusive comparison of naive and antigen-experienced compartments. Compared with the aged group, the long-lived group had more naive CD4+ T cells, fewer expanded clones and increased TCR diversity, suggesting age selection. As age increased, observed TCR beta diversity per million T cells dropped in a roughly linear way, and a significant reduction was already evident by age around 41. The CMV infection status of donors was not known, potentially confounding age-related changes in expanded clonotypes. The percentage of naive T cells measured by flow cytometry correlated strongly with observed TCR beta diversity. Estimates of total diversity based on one million sequenced T cells were regarded as lower bounds and as underestimates.

Points on this clonotype: Its cognate antigen has yet to be identified. No per-base quality is available; no much larger clone lies one base away.

Libraries were made using 5' RACE. The sequencer listed for this sample is Illumina HiSeq 2500. A second PCR of 7 to 11 cycles was run with a J-beta primer mix and a sample-barcoded 5' primer. A template-switch 5' adaptor carrying 12 random nucleotides introduced a unique molecular identifier onto each TCR beta cDNA molecule. Each sample yielded at least 3 million CDR3-containing paired-end reads. The Mint cDNA synthesis kit, primed by a TRBC-specific oligonucleotide, was used to synthesize first-strand cDNA from all RNA. All cDNA was treated with uracil-DNA glycosylase and then went through a first 18-cycle PCR with the universal primers M1SS and BC2_uni_R. Regarding the original processing steps: Normalization of each sample was performed by random selection of 1 million high-quality reads, each carrying a distinct molecular identifier. Instead of being binned into consensus sequences, reads with shared molecular identifiers were discarded. MiTCR, with a Q25 quality threshold and the strictest error-elimination algorithm, was used for CDR3 identification, clonotype clustering and error correction. A nonparametric unseen species model with Euler transformation was used to estimate lower-bound total TCR beta diversity. TCRdb applied fastp at Q25 and MiXCR to the public reads, then kept only in-frame beta chains. Entries are consolidated by CDR3 protein sequence, retaining the most common genes and DNA. TCRdb, not the authors, supplied the V and J calls. Counted in this sample were about 830,000 distinct CDR3 sequences; around 68% of them appeared once. Approximately 30% of the sample is taken by the ten largest.

The approximately 40 donors, aged about 6 to 100 years, were systemically healthy Caucasian individuals from Russia. Approximately 9.7 milliliters of peripheral blood were drawn from each donor into EDTA-treated Vacutainer tubes. Ficoll-Paque density-gradient centrifugation was used to isolate PBMCs, with at least 6.5 million per sample. Total RNA, at least 6 micrograms per sample, was extracted from PBMCs with Trizol reagent. For every donor, an aliquot of PBMCs went through flow cytometry to measure the percentages of naive CD45RAhigh/CD27high T cells. This clonotype was obtained from a man in his thirties or forties in good health. Sample: blood.

In nucleotide form, the sequence is TGTGCCAGCAGCCCAGGGACAGGGGCCCACGAGCAGTACTTC. This encodes CASSPGTGAHEQYF. The chain uses TRBV6-2 or TRBV6-3 and TRBJ2-7, and 10 junction bases match TRBD1. The CDR3 measures 14 amino acids from cysteine to phenylalanine. The retained sequence is limited to the CDR3, 42 bases, with the frame set at the first base. Per the germline V gene, MNHEY is the CDR1 and SVGEGT is the CDR2. V loses 6 bases at its end and J loses 5 bases; junction bases beyond the gene matches: 7.